The entry below describes one TCR beta chain. Its antigen remains unknown. This CDR3 is built from 19 residues. Trimming cost V 5 bases and J 0 bases; bases outside gene matches: 9. Germline CDR1 is MDHEN and CDR2 is SYDVKM. The record originates from a study of regulatory T cells. Overall study results and limits: In CD3G-deficient patients, conventional CD4+ T cells were enriched for hydrophobic CDR3 residues at positions 6 and 7.

Primers: 52 TRBV forward and 13 TRBJ reverse. Clones were sequenced by immunoSEQ multiplex PCR, and TCRdb holds only the in-frame ones, with some missing. This table holds 20,000 to 25,000 clones, about 88% found once. The source of this sequence is a child between 5 and 17 years old with CD3G deficiency. What was sequenced was conventional CD4+ T cells sorted from blood. The rearrangement links TRBV28 to TRBJ2-1, with TRBD2 matching over 14 bases. DNA of the CDR3: TGTGCCAGCAGTCCCGGACTAGCGGGAGGAGGGAGCTCCTACAATGAGCAGTTCTTC. Protein sequence: CASSPGLAGGGSSYNEQFF.